The 20 T cell receptor beta chains presented below share a single source sample, sequenced in a study of T cell repertoires in cytomegalovirus infection (dated by TCRdb to between 2018 and 2020). Sequencing instrument: Illumina HiSeq 1500. TCRdb cleaned the public reads at Q25 with fastp, built clones with MiXCR and kept in-frame beta chains. Rows are combined by CDR3 protein, so each entry shows the most common genes and DNA. This sample is represented by some 560,000 distinct CDR3 sequences; around two fifths of them were singletons. The ten largest make up around 50% of the sample. No antigen has been assigned to these receptors. What the treatment or condition label conveys for this sample: in vitro stimulation with specific CMV peptide epitopes to enrich CMV-specific T cells. Sequences were derived from cultured PBMCs, sampled from culture after CMV antigen stimulation. The receptor source for this set is a human donor in good health (CMV status not recorded). Some clones in this sample may be carry-over from other donors' samples.

V is TRBV12-3 or TRBV12-4 and J is TRBJ2-1; D is uncertain. V was cut by 4 bases and J by 2 bases, with 15 bases left in between. The CDR3 runs 16 residues. The CDR3 region has the DNA TGTGCCAGCAGTTCCCGACGGACCCGACCCTACAATGAGCAGTTCTTC. It specifies CASSSRRTRPYNEQFF.

The sample holds a few counts of this clonotype. This sequence joins TRBV20-1 and TRBJ2-2; D may be TRBD1 (6 bases). V was clipped by 4 bases and J by 4 bases, with 7 bases between them. This CDR3 has 12 residues. Germline CDR1 and CDR2: DFQATT and SNEGSKA (reference sequence). CDR3 residues: CSAKGGTGELFF. In nucleotides, the CDR3 is TGCAGTGCTAAAGGGGGCACCGGGGAGCTGTTTTTT.

The chain couples TRBV6-2 or TRBV6-3 to TRBJ1-2; D not certain. Germline V lookup: CDR1 MNHEY, CDR2 SVGEGT. V was pared by 6 bases and J by 3 bases, with 11 bases between. The CDR3 is 13 amino acids. CDR3 loop: CASSRRVDYGYTF. In DNA, the CDR3 is TGTGCCAGCAGCCGTAGGGTTGACTATGGCTACACCTTC.

This clonotype was seen more than once but under ten times. The chain is built from TRBV7-8 and TRBJ2-3; D gene ambiguous. Trimming left V 5 bases short and J 0 bases short, with 12 bases between. CDR3 length equals 15 residues. Per germline, CDR1 SGHVS and CDR2 FQNEAQ. As DNA, the CDR3 is TGTGCCAGCAGCCCCCATGAGTTTAGCACAGATACGCAGTATTTT. It codes for CASSPHEFSTDTQYF.

This clonotype was observed a handful of times. The V gene is TRBV19, the J gene TRBJ2-7; D may be TRBD1 (5 bases). Trimming left V 7 bases short and J 4 bases short, with 17 bases between. Germline CDR1 and CDR2: LNHDA and SQIVND (reference sequence). The CDR3 runs 14 residues. CDR3: CASNSGYPDYEQYF. Here the CDR3 DNA reads TGTGCCAGTAATTCAGGGTACCCGGATTACGAGCAGTACTTC.

CDR3 sequence reads: CASTPRGLAGVKDENEQFF. CDR3 nucleotide sequence: TGTGCCAGCACTCCTAGGGGACTAGCGGGAGTTAAGGATGAGAATGAGCAGTTCTTC. The chain links TRBV12-3 or TRBV12-4 to TRBJ2-1; 14 bases are a match to TRBD2. The CDR3 extends over 19 amino acids. V was pared by 7 bases and J by 7 bases, with 18 bases of the junction left unmatched.

The genes are TRBV6-6 and TRBJ2-7, with D possibly being TRBD1 or TRBD2 (5 bases each). Trimming took 0 bases from V and 4 from J, leaving 16 bases between them. This CDR3 is 16 amino acids long. Germline lookup yields CDR1 MNHNY and CDR2 SVGAGI (reference sequence). The CDR3 region has the DNA TGTGCCAGCAGTTACTCTTCCCGGGACCTAAGATACGAGCAGTACTTC. It encodes CASSYSSRDLRYEQYF.

This chain uses TRBV5-5 with TRBJ2-2, with no clear D. Germline CDR1 is SGHKS and CDR2 is YYEKEE (reference sequence). Deletions cut 2 bases from V and 7 bases from J, with 21 bases between. CDR3 size: 17 residues. The CDR3 loop is CASSFRAAGSSSGELFF. CDR3 DNA sequence: TGTGCCAGCAGCTTTCGGGCCGCCGGGTCCTCGAGCGGGGAGCTGTTTTTT.

The gene calls are TRBV2 and TRBJ2-3; D tentatively fits TRBD1 or TRBD2 (5 bases each). The ends were cut back, 10 bases at V and 1 base at J, with 15 bases in the middle. CDR3 length: 14 residues. Germline CDR1 reads SNHLY; CDR2 reads FYNNEI. CDR3 in amino acids: CATRDEVGTDTQYF. The CDR3, as DNA: TGTGCCACCCGGGACGAAGTTGGCACAGATACGCAGTATTTT.

The chain combines TRBV5-4 with TRBJ2-7, with 9 bases lining up with TRBD2. Germline CDR1 reads SGHNT; CDR2 reads YYREEE (reference sequence). The V gene end was trimmed by 3 bases and the J gene end by 2 bases; junction bases not matched to a gene: 6. This CDR3 has 15 amino acids. CDR3 amino acids: CASSSHSGGAYEQYF. CDR3 nucleotide sequence: TGTGCCAGCAGCTCACATAGCGGGGGAGCCTACGAGCAGTACTTC.

The rearrangement uses TRBV10-3 and TRBJ2-3, with 9 bases fitting TRBD2. The V segment lost 7 bases and the J segment 8 bases; nucleotides outside the gene matches: 7. The CDR3 contains 13 residues. CDR1 and CDR2 from the germline V gene are ENHRY and SYGVKD. The CDR3 is CAITREGLGTQYF. CDR3 in DNA: TGTGCCATCACGCGGGAGGGCCTGGGTACGCAGTATTTT.

The CDR3 region has the DNA TGTGCCAGCACCCCCCCCGGAGGGCCTGAAGCTTTCTTT. This translates into CASTPPGGPEAFF. The rearrangement joins TRBV7-9 to TRBJ1-1; D ambiguous. The germline CDR1 and CDR2 sequences are SEHNR and FQNEAQ (reference sequence). The CDR3 extends over 13 amino acids. Between the trimmed V and J ends, which lost 7 bases and 6 bases, there was a span of 15 bases.

This clonotype was observed a handful of times. The chain links TRBV4-2 to TRBJ2-3; possible D gene TRBD2, 5 bases. The CDR3 sequence is 14 residues long. Germline CDR1 is LGHNA and CDR2 is YNFKEQ. The V end was cut by 0 bases, the J end by 3 bases, with 7 bases between. In DNA, the CDR3 is TGTGCCAGCAGCCAAGAGGACTTGACAGATACGCAGTATTTT. It codes for CASSQEDLTDTQYF.

This clonotype was counted a single time. This chain uses TRBV20-1 with TRBJ2-1, with 13 bases that match TRBD2. Trimming took 6 bases from V and 7 from J; bases not matched to a gene: 6. The CDR3 runs 14 residues. Germline CDR1 is DFQATT and CDR2 is SNEGSKA (reference sequence). CDR3 sequence reads: CSAKATSGGNEQFF. For the CDR3, the DNA is TGCAGTGCCAAAGCGACTAGCGGGGGGAATGAGCAGTTCTTC.

This clonotype was observed a handful of times. The chain joins TRBV6-2 or TRBV6-3 to TRBJ1-4, with D maybe TRBD1 (5 bases). The length of the CDR3 is 20 residues. Deletions cut 1 base from V and 6 bases from J, with 27 bases between. Germline CDR1 is MNHEY and CDR2 is SVGEGT. This CDR3 is CASSYYHLSSDTEGYEKLFF. CDR3 nucleotide sequence: TGTGCCAGCAGTTACTATCACTTGTCGTCGGACACCGAGGGTTATGAAAAACTGTTTTTT.

This clonotype showed up just a few times. The chain has TRBV7-2 and TRBJ1-6; 7 bases are shared with TRBD1. The germline V gene has CDR1 SGHTA and CDR2 FQGNSA. Germline trimming cut 1 base from V and 5 bases from J; bases unmatched to any gene: 5. This CDR3 spans 16 amino acids. CDR3: CASSLVGTVNNSPLHF. In nucleotides, the CDR3 is TGTGCCAGCAGCTTAGTAGGGACAGTGAATAATTCACCCCTCCACTTT. Variable domain in full (rest from reference TRBV7-2 and TRBJ1-6): GAGVSQSPSNKVTEKGKDVELRCDPISGHTALYWYRQSLGQGLEFLIYFQGNSAPDKSGLPSDRFSAERTGGSVSTLTIQRTQQEDSAVYLCASSLVGTVNNSPLHFGNGTRLTVT.

This clonotype was observed a handful of times. The V and J genes are TRBV20-1 and TRBJ2-1, with D perhaps assigned TRBD1 or TRBD2 (6 bases each). In germline, CDR1 is DFQATT, CDR2 SNEGSKA (reference sequence). The V end was cut by 5 bases, the J end by 5 bases, with 13 bases between. CDR3 size: 13 residues. The CDR3 DNA is TGCAGTGCTCCTGGGGGGCTCCACAATGAGCAGTTCTTC. It is translated as CSAPGGLHNEQFF.

On this clonotype itself: A single base separates this from a much larger clone, so it may be a read error. The chain's CDR3 is CASSFGQYQETQYF. CDR3 DNA: TGTGCCAGCAGCTTCGGACAGTACCAAGAGACCCAGTACTTC. The rearrangement links TRBV7-2 to TRBJ2-5; D might be TRBD1 (6 bases). The CDR3 is made up of 14 amino acids. Germline V gene data show CDR1 as SGHTA and CDR2 as FQGNSA. V lost 3 bases and J lost 0, with 8 bases in between.

The table lists this clonotype with a few counts. V and J are TRBV7-2 and TRBJ1-1; D ambiguous. The V end lost 2 bases, the J end lost 3 bases, and 10 bases lay between the germline ends. There are 14 residues in the CDR3. Germline values: CDR1 SGHTA, CDR2 FQGNSA. The DNA of the CDR3 is TGTGCCAGCAGCTTAATGGTTGCGCACACTGAAGCTTTCTTT. Protein sequence: CASSLMVAHTEAFF.

Only a few counts were recorded for this clonotype. The chain has TRBV11-2 and TRBJ2-3; tentatively, D is TRBD2 (7 bases). V shed 6 bases and J shed 5 bases, with 15 bases lying between them. The CDR3 covers 14 residues. The germline V gene has CDR1 SGHAT and CDR2 FQNNGV. The CDR3 protein is CASRIMGGRDTQYF. Here the CDR3 DNA reads TGTGCCAGCAGAATAATGGGGGGGCGAGATACGCAGTATTTT. Full variable domain (remainder filled in from reference TRBV11-2 and TRBJ2-3): EAGVAQSPRYKIIEKRQSVAFWCNPISGHATLYWYQQILGQGPKLLIQFQNNGVVDDSQLPKDRFSAERLKGVDSTLKIQPAKLEDSAVYLCASRIMGGRDTQYFGPGTRLTVL.